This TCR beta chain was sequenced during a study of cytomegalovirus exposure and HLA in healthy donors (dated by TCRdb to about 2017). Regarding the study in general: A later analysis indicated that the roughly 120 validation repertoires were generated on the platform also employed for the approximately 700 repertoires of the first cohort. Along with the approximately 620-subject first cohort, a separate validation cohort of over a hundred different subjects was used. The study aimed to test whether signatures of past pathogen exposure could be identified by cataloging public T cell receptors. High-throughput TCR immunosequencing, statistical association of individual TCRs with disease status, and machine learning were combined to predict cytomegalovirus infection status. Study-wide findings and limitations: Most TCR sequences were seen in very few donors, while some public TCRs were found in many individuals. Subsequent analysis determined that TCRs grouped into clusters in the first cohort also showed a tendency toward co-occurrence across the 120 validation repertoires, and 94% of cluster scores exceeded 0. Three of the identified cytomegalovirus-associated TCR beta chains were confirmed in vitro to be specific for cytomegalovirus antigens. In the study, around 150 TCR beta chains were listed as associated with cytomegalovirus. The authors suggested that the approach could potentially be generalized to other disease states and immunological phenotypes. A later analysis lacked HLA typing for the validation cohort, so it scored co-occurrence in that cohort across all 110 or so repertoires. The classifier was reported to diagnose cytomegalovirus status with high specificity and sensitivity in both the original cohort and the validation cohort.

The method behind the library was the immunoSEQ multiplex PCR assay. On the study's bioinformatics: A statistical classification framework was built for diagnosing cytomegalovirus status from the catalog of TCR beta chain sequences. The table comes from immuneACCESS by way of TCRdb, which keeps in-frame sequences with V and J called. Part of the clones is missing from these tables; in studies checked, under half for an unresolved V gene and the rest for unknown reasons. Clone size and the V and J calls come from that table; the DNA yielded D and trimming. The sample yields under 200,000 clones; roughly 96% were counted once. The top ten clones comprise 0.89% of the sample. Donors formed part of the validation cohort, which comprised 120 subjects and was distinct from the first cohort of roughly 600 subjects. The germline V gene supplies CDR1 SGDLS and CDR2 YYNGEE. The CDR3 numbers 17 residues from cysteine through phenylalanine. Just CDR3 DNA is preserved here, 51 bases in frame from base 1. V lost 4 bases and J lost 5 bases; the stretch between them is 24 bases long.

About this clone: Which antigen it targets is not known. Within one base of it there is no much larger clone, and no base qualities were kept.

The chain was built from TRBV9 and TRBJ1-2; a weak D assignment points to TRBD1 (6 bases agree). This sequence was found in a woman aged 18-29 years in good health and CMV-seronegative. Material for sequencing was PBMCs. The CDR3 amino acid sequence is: CASSPPTGKAVSYGYTF. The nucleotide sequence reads TGTGCCAGCAGCCCACCAACAGGGAAGGCTGTTAGTTATGGCTACACCTTC.